This paragraph reports one TCR beta chain. TCRdb keeps only in-frame clones here, not all; method: immunoSEQ multiplex PCR. The sample shows about 160,000 clones, under 96% of them seen only once. These data originate in a study of control samples from healthy donors and cancer patients. The CDR3 is 12 residues long. Germline values: CDR1 SGHRS, CDR2 YFSETQ. Trimming cost V 2 bases and J 4 bases, with 5 bases left between them. V usage is TRBV5-1 and J usage is TRBJ2-3; D is ambiguous. The sequence was obtained from a woman under 40 in good health. The sequenced sample was blood. CDR3 DNA sequence: TGCGCCAGCAGCTTAGGTGCAGATACGCAGTATTTT. Translation gives CASSLGADTQYF.